This T cell receptor beta chain was documented in a study of CD8 T cells in ankylosing spondylitis. Study results and caveats: The study looked at matched synovial fluid samples from ankylosing spondylitis patients. Disease-linked clones were reported to be significantly enriched there. Blood of patients with ankylosing spondylitis appeared to be characterized by a TCR beta motif of eight or nine highly homologous variants.

Per germline, CDR1 SGHTA and CDR2 FQGNSA. The CDR3 runs to 15 residues. Unmatched junction bases numbered 5, after V lost 5 bases and J lost 4 bases. Making use of molecular barcodes, quantitative 5'-RACE generated TCR beta libraries. TCRdb re-called the 5' RACE reads with MiXCR, one entry per CDR3 protein. The profile covers more than 500,000 distinct CDR3 sequences, with less than 6% appearing a single time and under 4.5% taken by the ten largest. Ten or more counts support this clonotype. Its target is unknown. The source material was blood, either unsorted or a sorted T cell fraction (not recorded which). This receptor was obtained from a male donor with ankylosing spondylitis. The V gene is TRBV7-2, the J gene TRBJ2-1; TRBD1 aligns across 10 bases. The CDR3 sequence: CASSPRDRGYNEQFF. In DNA, the CDR3 is TGTGCCAGCAGCCCCCGGGACAGGGGTTACAATGAGCAGTTCTTC.